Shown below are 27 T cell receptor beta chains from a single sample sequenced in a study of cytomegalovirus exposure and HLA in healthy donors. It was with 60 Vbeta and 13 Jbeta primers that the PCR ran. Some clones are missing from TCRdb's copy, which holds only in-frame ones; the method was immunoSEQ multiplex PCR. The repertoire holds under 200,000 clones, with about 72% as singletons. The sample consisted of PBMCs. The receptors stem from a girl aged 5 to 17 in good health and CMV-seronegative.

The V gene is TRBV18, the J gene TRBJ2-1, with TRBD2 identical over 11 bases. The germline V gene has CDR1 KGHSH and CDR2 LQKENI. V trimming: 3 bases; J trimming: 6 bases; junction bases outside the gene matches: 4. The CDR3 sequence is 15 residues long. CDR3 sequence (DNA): TGTGCCAGCTCACCCCTAGCGGGGGGCCCCAATGAGCAGTTCTTC. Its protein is CASSPLAGGPNEQFF.

In DNA form, the CDR3 reads TGTGCCTCGACAGGGCTCAGTACGGACACCGGGGAGCTGTTTTTT. Translation: CASTGLSTDTGELFF. The J gene is TRBJ2-2, the V gene TRBV10-3, with 7 bases aligning to TRBD1. Germline lookup yields CDR1 ENHRY and CDR2 SYGVKD. With V trimmed by 11 bases and J by 3 bases, 12 bases remained unmatched. The CDR3 has 15 amino acids.

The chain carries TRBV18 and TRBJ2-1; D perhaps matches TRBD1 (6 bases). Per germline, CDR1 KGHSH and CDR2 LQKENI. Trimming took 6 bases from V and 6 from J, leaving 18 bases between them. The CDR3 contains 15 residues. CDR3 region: CASSRPVQGSNEQFF. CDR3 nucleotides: TGTGCCAGCTCCCGACCCGTACAGGGTTCCAATGAGCAGTTCTTC.

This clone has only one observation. The CDR3 sequence: CASMNRGNSPLHF. CDR3 sequence (DNA): TGTGCCAGCATGAACCGCGGGAATTCACCCCTCCACTTT. The chain has TRBV2 and TRBJ1-6, with D hard to call. Germline loops: CDR1 SNHLY, CDR2 FYNNEI. The CDR3 sequence is 13 residues long. V lost 7 bases to trimming and J lost 7 bases, with 11 bases between them.

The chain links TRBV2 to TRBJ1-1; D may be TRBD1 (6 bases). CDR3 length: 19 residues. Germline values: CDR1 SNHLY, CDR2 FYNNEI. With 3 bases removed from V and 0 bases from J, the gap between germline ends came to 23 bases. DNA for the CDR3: TGTGCCAGCAGTGATCTACTGGGACACACGATACAGATGAACACTGAAGCTTTCTTT. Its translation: CASSDLLGHTIQMNTEAFF. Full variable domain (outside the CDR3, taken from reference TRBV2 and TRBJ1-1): EPEVTQTPSHQVTQMGQEVILRCVPISNHLYFYWYRQILGQKVEFLVSFYNNEISEKSEIFDDQFSVERPDGSNFTLKIRSTKLEDSAMYFCASSDLLGHTIQMNTEAFFGQGTRLTVV.

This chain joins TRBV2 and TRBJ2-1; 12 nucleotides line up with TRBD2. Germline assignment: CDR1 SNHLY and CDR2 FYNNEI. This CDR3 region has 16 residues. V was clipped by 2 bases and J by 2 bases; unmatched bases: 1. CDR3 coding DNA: TGTGCCAGCAGTGAAACTAGCGGGGGGACCTACAATGAGCAGTTCTTC. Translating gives CASSETSGGTYNEQFF.

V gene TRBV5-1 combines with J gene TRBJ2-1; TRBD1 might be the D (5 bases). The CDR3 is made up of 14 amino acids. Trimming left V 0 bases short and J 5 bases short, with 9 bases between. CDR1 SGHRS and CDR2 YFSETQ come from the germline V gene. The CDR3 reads CASSLADRNNEQFF. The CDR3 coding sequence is TGCGCCAGCAGCTTGGCCGACAGAAACAATGAGCAGTTCTTC.

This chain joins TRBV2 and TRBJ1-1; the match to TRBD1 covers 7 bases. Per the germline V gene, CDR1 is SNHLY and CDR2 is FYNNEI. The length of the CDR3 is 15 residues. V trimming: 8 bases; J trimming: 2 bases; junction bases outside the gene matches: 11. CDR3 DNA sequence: TGTGCCAGCGGACAGGCCAAGGGCCACAACACTGAAGCTTTCTTT. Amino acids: CASGQAKGHNTEAFF.

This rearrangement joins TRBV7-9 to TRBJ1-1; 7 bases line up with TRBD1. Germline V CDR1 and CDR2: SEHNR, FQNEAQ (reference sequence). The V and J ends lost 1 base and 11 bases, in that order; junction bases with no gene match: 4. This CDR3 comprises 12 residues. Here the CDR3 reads CASSLGDRGAFF. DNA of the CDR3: TGTGCCAGCAGCTTAGGGGACAGAGGGGCTTTCTTT.

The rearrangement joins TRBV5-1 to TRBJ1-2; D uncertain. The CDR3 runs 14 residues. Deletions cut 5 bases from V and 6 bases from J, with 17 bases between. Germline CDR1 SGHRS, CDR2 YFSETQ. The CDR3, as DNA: TGCGCCAGCAGTTTTGGATTAGGAGAAAATGGCTACACCTTC. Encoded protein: CASSFGLGENGYTF.

CDR3 coding DNA: TGTGCCAGCAGCCCGGACGGGACTAACTATGGCTACACCTTC. Translation: CASSPDGTNYGYTF. The genes are TRBV2 and TRBJ1-2; D is ambiguous. V was clipped by 6 bases and J by 0 bases, with 11 bases between them. Germline V CDR1 and CDR2: SNHLY, FYNNEI. The CDR3 has 14 residues.

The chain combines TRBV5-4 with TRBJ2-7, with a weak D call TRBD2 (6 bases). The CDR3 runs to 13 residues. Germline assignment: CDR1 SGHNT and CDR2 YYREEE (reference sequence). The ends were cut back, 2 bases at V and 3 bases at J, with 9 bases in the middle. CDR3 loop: CASSFGGNYEQYF. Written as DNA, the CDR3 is TGTGCCAGCAGCTTTGGGGGGAACTACGAGCAGTACTTC.

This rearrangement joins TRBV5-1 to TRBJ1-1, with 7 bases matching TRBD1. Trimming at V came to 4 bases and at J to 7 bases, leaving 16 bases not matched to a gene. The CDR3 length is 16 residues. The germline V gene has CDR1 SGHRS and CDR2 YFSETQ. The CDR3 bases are TGCGCCAGCAGCCCTAGACAGGGAGGTGGGTTAAGTGAAGCTTTCTTT. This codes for CASSPRQGGGLSEAFF.

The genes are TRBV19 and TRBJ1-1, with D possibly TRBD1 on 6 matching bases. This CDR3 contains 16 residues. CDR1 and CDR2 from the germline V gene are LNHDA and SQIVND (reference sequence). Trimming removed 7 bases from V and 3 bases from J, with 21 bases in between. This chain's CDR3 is CASTEQGPWGYTEAFF. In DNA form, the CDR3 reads TGTGCCAGTACTGAACAGGGCCCCTGGGGGTACACTGAAGCTTTCTTT.

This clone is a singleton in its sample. The CDR3 bases are TGCGCCAGCAGCCAAGATGGGGCAGGGGATAACTATGGCTACACCTTC. The encoded protein is CASSQDGAGDNYGYTF. The rearrangement joins TRBV4-1 to TRBJ1-2; tentatively, D is TRBD1 (6 bases). Germline CDR1 and CDR2: MGHRA and YSYEKL. Trimming pared 0 bases from V and 1 base from J, leaving 12 bases between. The length of the CDR3 is 16 residues.

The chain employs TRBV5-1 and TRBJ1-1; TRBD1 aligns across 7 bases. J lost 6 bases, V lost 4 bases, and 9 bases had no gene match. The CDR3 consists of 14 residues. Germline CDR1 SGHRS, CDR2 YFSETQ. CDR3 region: CASSIRDSTSEAFF. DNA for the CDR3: TGCGCCAGCAGCATCCGGGACAGTACCTCTGAAGCTTTCTTT.

The CDR3 DNA reads TGCGCCAGCAGCTTGGCCATGGAGGGAGAGCAGTACTTC. Translated, it gives CASSLAMEGEQYF. The chain uses TRBV5-1 and TRBJ2-7; weak D call: TRBD2 (6 bases). This CDR3 contains 13 residues. The germline CDR1 and CDR2 sequences are SGHRS and YFSETQ. The ends were cut back, 0 bases at V and 7 bases at J, with 11 bases in the middle.

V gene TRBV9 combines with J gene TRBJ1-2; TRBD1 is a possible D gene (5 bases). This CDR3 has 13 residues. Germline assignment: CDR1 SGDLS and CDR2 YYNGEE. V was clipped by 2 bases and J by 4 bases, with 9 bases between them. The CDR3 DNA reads TGTGCCAGCAGCGTGGACGACAGCTATGGCTACACCTTC. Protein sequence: CASSVDDSYGYTF.

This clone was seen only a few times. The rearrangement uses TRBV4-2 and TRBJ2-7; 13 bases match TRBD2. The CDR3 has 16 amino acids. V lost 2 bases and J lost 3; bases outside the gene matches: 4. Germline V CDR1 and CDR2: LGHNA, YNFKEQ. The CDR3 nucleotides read TGTGCCAGCAGCCAACGACTAGCGGGGGGAAACTACGAGCAGTACTTC. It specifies CASSQRLAGGNYEQYF.

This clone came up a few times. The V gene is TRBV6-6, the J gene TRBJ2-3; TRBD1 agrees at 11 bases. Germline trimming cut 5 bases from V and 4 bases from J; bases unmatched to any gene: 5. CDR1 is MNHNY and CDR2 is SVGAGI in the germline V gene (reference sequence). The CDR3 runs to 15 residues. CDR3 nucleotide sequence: TGTGCCAGCAGTGCACCGGGACAGGGGGCAGATACGCAGTATTTT. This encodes CASSAPGQGADTQYF.

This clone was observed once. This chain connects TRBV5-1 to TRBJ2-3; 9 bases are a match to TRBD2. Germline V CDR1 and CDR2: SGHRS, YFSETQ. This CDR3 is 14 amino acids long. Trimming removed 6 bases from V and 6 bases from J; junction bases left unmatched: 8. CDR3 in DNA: TGCGCCAGCACCGCGGGGGGGCCTTTGGATACGCAGTATTTT. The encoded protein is CASTAGGPLDTQYF.

The CDR3 is CATSRDRGTEAFF. Here the CDR3 DNA reads TGTGCCACCAGCAGAGACAGGGGCACTGAAGCTTTCTTT. This sequence joins TRBV15 and TRBJ1-1; D perhaps matches TRBD1 (6 bases). Germline lookup yields CDR1 LNHNV and CDR2 YYDKDF (reference sequence). V was clipped by 0 bases and J by 4 bases, with 6 bases between them. There are 13 residues in the CDR3.

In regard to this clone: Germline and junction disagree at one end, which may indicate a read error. CDR3 protein: CASSLDREATGTQYF. DNA for the CDR3: TGTGCCAGCAGCCTCGACAGGGAGGCCACAGGTACGCAGTATTTT. V is TRBV2 and J is TRBJ2-3, with D possibly TRBD1 on 7 matching bases. This CDR3 contains 15 residues. The germline CDR1 and CDR2 sequences are SNHLY and FYNNEI.

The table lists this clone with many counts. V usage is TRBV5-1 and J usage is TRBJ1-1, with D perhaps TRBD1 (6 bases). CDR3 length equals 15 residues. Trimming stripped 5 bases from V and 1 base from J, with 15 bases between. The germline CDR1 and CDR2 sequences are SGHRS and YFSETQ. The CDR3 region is CASSLLTGANTEAFF. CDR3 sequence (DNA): TGCGCCAGCAGTCTTCTGACAGGAGCGAACACTGAAGCTTTCTTT.

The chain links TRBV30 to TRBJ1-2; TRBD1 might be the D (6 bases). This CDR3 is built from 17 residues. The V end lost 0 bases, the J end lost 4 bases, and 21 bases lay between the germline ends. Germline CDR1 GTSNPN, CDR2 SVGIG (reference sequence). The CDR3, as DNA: TGTGCCTGGAGTGTAAATAGTGGACAGAGACAGACCTATGGCTACACCTTC. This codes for CAWSVNSGQRQTYGYTF. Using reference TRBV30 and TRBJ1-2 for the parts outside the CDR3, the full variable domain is SQTIHQWPATLVQPVGSPLSLECTVEGTSNPNLYWYRQAAGRGLQLLFYSVGIGQISSEVPQNLSASRPQDRQFILSSKKLLLSDSGFYLCAWSVNSGQRQTYGYTFGSGTRLTVV.

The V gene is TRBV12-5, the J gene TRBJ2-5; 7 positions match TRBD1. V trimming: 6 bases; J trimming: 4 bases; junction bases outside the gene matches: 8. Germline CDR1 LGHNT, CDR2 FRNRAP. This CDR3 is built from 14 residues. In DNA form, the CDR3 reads TGTGCTAGTGGGGCAACAGGGGTAGGAGAGACCCAGTACTTC. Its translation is CASGATGVGETQYF.

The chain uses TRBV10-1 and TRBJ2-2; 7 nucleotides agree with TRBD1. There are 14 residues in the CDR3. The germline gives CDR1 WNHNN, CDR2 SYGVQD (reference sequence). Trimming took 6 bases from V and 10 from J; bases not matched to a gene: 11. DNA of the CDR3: TGCGCCAGCAGATCTGAGAAGACAGGGTCGGAGCTGTTTTTT. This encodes CASRSEKTGSELFF.